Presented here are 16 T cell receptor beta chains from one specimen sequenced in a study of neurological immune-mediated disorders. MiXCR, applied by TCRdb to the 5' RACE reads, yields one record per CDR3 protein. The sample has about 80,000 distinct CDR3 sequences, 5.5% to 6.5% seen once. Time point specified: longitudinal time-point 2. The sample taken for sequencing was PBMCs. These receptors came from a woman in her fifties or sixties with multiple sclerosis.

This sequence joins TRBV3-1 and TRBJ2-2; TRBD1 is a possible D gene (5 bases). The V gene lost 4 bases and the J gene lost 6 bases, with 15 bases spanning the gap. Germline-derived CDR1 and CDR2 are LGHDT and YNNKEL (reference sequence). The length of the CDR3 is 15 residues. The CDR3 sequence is CASSRRQLSAGELFF. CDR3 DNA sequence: TGTGCCAGCAGCCGTAGACAGCTCTCTGCCGGGGAGCTGTTTTTT.

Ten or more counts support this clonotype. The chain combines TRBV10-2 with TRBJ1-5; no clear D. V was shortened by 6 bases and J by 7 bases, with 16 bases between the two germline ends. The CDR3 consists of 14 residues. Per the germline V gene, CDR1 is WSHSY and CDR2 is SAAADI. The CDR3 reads CASSPAGVGQPQHF. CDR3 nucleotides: TGCGCCAGCAGCCCGGCCGGGGTAGGACAGCCCCAGCATTTT.

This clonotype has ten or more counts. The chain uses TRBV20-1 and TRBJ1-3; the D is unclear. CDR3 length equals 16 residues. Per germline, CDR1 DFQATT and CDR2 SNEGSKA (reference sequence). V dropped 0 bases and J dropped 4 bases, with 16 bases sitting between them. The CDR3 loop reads CSARDPAGRTGNTIYF. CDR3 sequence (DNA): TGCAGTGCTAGAGATCCCGCAGGTCGAACGGGAAACACCATATATTTT.

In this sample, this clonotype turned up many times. The CDR3 loop reads CASSQVTLGETQYF. The CDR3 nucleotides read TGCGCCAGCAGCCAAGTGACCCTGGGAGAGACCCAGTACTTC. The gene calls are TRBV4-1 and TRBJ2-5; no clear D gene. Germline V gene sequence: CDR1 MGHRA, CDR2 YSYEKL. Trimming took 1 base from V and 4 from J, leaving 10 bases between them. CDR3 size: 14 residues.

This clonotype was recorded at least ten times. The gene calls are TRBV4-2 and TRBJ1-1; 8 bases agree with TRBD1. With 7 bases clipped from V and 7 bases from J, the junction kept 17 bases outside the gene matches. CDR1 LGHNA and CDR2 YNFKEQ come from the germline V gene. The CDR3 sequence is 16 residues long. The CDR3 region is CASNPTGEIGLGEAFF. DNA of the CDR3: TGTGCCAGCAACCCGACAGGGGAGATCGGACTAGGTGAAGCTTTCTTT.

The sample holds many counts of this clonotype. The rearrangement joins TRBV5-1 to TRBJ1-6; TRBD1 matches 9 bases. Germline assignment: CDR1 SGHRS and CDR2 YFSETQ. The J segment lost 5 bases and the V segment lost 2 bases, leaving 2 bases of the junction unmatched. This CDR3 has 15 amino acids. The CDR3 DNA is TGCGCCAGCAGCTTCCGGACAGGGGATAATTCACCCCTCCACTTT. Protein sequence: CASSFRTGDNSPLHF.

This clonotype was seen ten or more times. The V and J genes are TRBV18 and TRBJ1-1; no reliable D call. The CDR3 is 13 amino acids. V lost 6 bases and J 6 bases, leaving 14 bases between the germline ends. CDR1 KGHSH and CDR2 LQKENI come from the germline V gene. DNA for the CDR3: TGTGCCAGCTCCCCCTTCAAGGGTCCTGAAGCTTTCTTT. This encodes CASSPFKGPEAFF.

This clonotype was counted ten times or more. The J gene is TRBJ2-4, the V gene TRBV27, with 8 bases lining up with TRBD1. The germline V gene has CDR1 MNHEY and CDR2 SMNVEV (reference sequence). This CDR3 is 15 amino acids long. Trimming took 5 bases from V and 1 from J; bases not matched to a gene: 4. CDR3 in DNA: TGTGCCAGCAGTACTAGACAGGGGGCCAAAAACATTCAGTACTTC. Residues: CASSTRQGAKNIQYF.

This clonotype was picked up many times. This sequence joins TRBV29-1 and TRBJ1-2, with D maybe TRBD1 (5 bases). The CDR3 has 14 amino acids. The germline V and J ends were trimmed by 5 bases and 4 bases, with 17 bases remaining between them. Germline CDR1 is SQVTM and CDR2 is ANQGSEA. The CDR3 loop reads CSVRSRVSSYGYTF. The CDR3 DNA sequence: TGCAGCGTTAGATCCAGGGTTTCTAGCTATGGCTACACCTTC.

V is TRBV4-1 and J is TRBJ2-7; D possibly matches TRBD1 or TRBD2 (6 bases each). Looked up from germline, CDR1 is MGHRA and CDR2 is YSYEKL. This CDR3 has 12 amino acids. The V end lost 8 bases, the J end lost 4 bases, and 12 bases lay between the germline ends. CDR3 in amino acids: CASPRGVYEQYF. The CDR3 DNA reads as TGCGCCAGCCCTAGGGGGGTTTACGAGCAGTACTTC.

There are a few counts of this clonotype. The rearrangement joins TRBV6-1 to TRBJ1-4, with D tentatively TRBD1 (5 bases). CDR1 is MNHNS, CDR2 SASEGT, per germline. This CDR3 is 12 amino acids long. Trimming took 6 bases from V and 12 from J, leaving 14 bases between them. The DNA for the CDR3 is TGTGCCAGCAGAGATTACAGGTATCAACTGTTTTTT. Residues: CASRDYRYQLFF.

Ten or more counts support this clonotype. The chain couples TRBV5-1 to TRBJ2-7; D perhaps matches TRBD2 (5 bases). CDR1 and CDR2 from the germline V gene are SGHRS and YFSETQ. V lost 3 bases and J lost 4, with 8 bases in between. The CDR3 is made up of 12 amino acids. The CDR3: CASSSGMYEQYF. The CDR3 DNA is TGCGCCAGCAGCTCCGGGATGTACGAGCAGTACTTC. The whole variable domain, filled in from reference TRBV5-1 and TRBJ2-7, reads KAGVTQTPRYLIKTRGQQVTLSCSPISGHRSVSWYQQTPGQGLQFLFEYFSETQRNKGNFPGRFSGRQFSNSRSEMNVSTLELGDSALYLCASSSGMYEQYFGPGTRLTVT.

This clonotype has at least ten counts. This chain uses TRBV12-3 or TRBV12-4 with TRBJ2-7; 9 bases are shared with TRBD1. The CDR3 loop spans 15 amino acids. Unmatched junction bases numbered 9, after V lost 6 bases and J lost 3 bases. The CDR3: CASSPTTGGIYEQYF. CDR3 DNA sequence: TGTGCCAGCAGCCCAACGACAGGGGGAATCTACGAGCAGTACTTC.

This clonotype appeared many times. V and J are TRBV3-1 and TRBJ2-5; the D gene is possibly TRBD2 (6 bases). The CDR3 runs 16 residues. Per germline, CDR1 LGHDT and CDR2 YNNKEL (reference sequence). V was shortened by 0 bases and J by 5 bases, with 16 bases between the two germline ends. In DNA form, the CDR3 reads TGTGCCAGCAGCCAAGACGGTCGACGGGGGTGGGAGACCCAGTACTTC. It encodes CASSQDGRRGWETQYF.

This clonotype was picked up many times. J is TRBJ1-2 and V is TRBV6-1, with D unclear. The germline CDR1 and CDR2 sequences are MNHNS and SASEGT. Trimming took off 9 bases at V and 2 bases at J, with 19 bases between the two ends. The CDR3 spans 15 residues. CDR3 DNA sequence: TGTGCCAGTGAAGCGCGGGGAAGCGGGAACTATGGCTACACCTTC. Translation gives CASEARGSGNYGYTF.

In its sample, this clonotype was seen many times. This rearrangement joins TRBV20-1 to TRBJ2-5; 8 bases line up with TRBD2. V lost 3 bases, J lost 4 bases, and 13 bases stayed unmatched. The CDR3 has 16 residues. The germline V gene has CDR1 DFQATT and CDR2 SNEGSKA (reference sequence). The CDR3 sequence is CSASEGRGGITETQYF. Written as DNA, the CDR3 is TGCAGTGCTAGTGAGGGTCGGGGGGGAATCACAGAGACCCAGTACTTC.